This entry lists 25 T cell receptor beta chains sequenced from one sample in a study of T cell repertoires in cytomegalovirus infection. From the reads, TCRdb called clonotypes with MiXCR, one entry per CDR3 protein. Here the sample spans under 850,000 distinct CDR3 sequences, 35% to 40% being singletons. Sequencing input: PBMCs. The source is a human donor in good health (CMV status not recorded). Some clones in this sample may be carry-over from other donors' samples.

This chain links TRBV12-3 or TRBV12-4 with TRBJ2-1; TRBD2 matches at 8 bases. The CDR3 has 16 amino acids. V shed 4 bases, J shed 2 bases, and the junction held 7 bases outside the gene matches. The CDR3 spells CASSSLAGPPYNEQFF. The CDR3 DNA reads TGTGCCAGCAGTTCCTTAGCGGGACCCCCCTACAATGAGCAGTTCTTC.

This clonotype was picked up a small number of times. The CDR3 nucleotides read TGTGCCAGCAGTGAAATTTTTGACACTGAAGCTTTCTTT. The encoded protein is CASSEIFDTEAFF. The rearrangement uses TRBV6-1 and TRBJ1-1, with D hard to call. Germline V gene sequence: CDR1 MNHNS, CDR2 SASEGT. Between the trimmed V and J ends, which lost 2 bases and 3 bases, there was a span of 7 bases. There are 13 residues in the CDR3.

This clonotype was observed once. In this CDR3 the conserved last residue, phenylalanine or tryptophan, is missing, so a read error is likely. The genes are TRBV19 and TRBJ2-7; TRBD1 is a possible D gene (6 bases). V was cut by 2 bases and J by 5 bases, with 22 bases left in between. This CDR3 is built from 17 residues. The V gene's germline CDR1 is LNHDA and CDR2 SQIVND (reference sequence). CDR3 sequence reads: CASSIKGIRDRSHEQYL. CDR3 DNA sequence: TGTGCCAGTAGTATAAAGGGAATCCGAGACAGGAGCCACGAGCAGTACTTA.

Only one count was recorded for this clonotype. The V and J genes are TRBV7-6 and TRBJ2-1, with 7 bases identical to TRBD2. CDR3 length equals 13 residues. Germline V gene lookup returns CDR1 SGHVS and CDR2 FNYEAQ. V lost 6 bases, J lost 5 bases, and 4 bases stayed unmatched. The chain's CDR3 is CASRGEGNNEQFF. CDR3 DNA: TGTGCCAGCAGAGGGGAGGGGAACAATGAGCAGTTCTTC.

V and J are TRBV29-1 and TRBJ2-7; TRBD1 matches at 7 bases. Germline CDR1 SQVTM, CDR2 ANQGSEA. The CDR3 spans 12 residues. Trimming at V came to 3 bases and at J to 4 bases, leaving 3 bases not matched to a gene. CDR3 sequence: CSVETGRYEQYF. The CDR3 bases are TGCAGCGTTGAGACAGGGCGATACGAGCAGTACTTC.

The table lists this clonotype with a few counts. This chain links TRBV7-3 with TRBJ2-1; 8 bases map to TRBD2. The V and J ends lost 5 bases and 7 bases, in that order; junction bases with no gene match: 10. From germline, CDR1 is SGHTA and CDR2 FQGTGA. This CDR3 has 15 residues. Written as DNA, the CDR3 is TGTGCCAGCAGCACCAACGGGGGGGTTAAGAATGAGCAGTTCTTC. This gives the protein CASSTNGGVKNEQFF.

V usage is TRBV19 and J usage is TRBJ1-2; no definite D call. CDR1 is LNHDA and CDR2 is SQIVND in the germline V gene (reference sequence). The CDR3 runs to 13 residues. The ends were cut back, 8 bases at V and 8 bases at J, with 18 bases in the middle. The CDR3 coding sequence is TGTGCCAGTCTTTCCCCGGTTACACTCGGCTACACCTTC. Translating it yields CASLSPVTLGYTF. Using reference TRBV19 and TRBJ1-2 for the parts outside the CDR3, the full variable domain is DGGITQSPKYLFRKEGQNVTLSCEQNLNHDAMYWYRQDPGQGLRLIYYSQIVNDFQKGDIAEGYSVSREKKESFPLTVTSAQKNPTAFYLCASLSPVTLGYTFGSGTRLTVV.

As regards this clonotype: This may be a read error: a much more frequent sequence differs by one nucleotide. This rearrangement joins TRBV6-1 to TRBJ2-7, with 12 bases fitting TRBD2. The CDR3 is made up of 15 amino acids. Germline V CDR1 and CDR2: MNHNS, SASEGT. The CDR3 is CARSQPSGRAYEQYF. The CDR3 DNA reads as TGTGCCCGCAGCCAGCCTAGCGGGAGGGCCTACGAGCAGTACTTC.

This clonotype was seen repeatedly, ten times or more. The chain couples TRBV7-2 to TRBJ2-7; TRBD2 matches 12 bases. Looked up from germline, CDR1 is SGHTA and CDR2 is FQGNSA. The CDR3 has 15 residues. V shed 4 bases and J 3 bases; nucleotides not matched to a gene: 4. DNA for the CDR3: TGTGCCAGCAGCTCGGAGACTAGCGGGGGCTACGAGCAGTACTTC. Residues: CASSSETSGGYEQYF.

In its sample, this clonotype was seen a few times. V is TRBV4-1 and J is TRBJ1-1; D is uncertain. Germline V gives CDR1 MGHRA, CDR2 YSYEKL. Trimming took 0 bases from V and 4 from J, leaving 15 bases between them. This CDR3 has 16 residues. As DNA, the CDR3 is TGCGCCAGCAGCCAAGATCGGGGTCGGCAGATCACTGAAGCTTTCTTT. Protein product: CASSQDRGRQITEAFF.

This clonotype occurred once. V is TRBV5-4 and J is TRBJ2-5; 10 bases fit TRBD1. This CDR3 has 15 residues. Germline-derived CDR1 and CDR2 are SGHNT and YYREEE (reference sequence). The V gene end was trimmed by 1 base and the J gene end by 3 bases; junction bases not matched to a gene: 3. DNA for the CDR3: TGTGCCAGCAGCTTGATAGGGACAGGGGAAGAGACCCAGTACTTC. This codes for CASSLIGTGEETQYF.

Only a few counts were recorded for this clonotype. The rearrangement links TRBV7-2 to TRBJ1-2, with 11 bases fitting TRBD1. Germline trimming cut 2 bases from V and 5 bases from J; bases unmatched to any gene: 10. Germline CDR1 is SGHTA and CDR2 is FQGNSA. This CDR3 spans 17 amino acids. CDR3 bases: TGTGCCAGCAGCTTACCGGGGTTCGGGGACAGGGGGTATGGCTACACCTTC. Its protein is CASSLPGFGDRGYGYTF.

This clonotype was counted ten times or more. The gene calls are TRBV10-3 and TRBJ1-2; 8 bases align to TRBD1. The CDR3 consists of 16 residues. Germline CDR1 and CDR2: ENHRY and SYGVKD. V shed 5 bases and J 3 bases; nucleotides not matched to a gene: 11. The CDR3 sequence: CAISWGQEAVHYGYTF. Here the CDR3 DNA reads TGTGCCATCAGTTGGGGACAGGAGGCGGTCCACTATGGCTACACCTTC.

The chain recombines TRBV7-3 with TRBJ2-1, with 14 bases identical to TRBD2. Germline V gene lookup returns CDR1 SGHTA and CDR2 FQGTGA. This CDR3 is 20 amino acids long. With V trimmed by 1 base and J by 5 bases, 13 bases remained unmatched. The CDR3 nucleotides read TGTGCCAGCAGCTTAAAAGGCCCACGGGGACTAGCGGGGGTTAACAATGAGCAGTTCTTC. Protein: CASSLKGPRGLAGVNNEQFF.

The CDR3 DNA is TGCAGTGCTGGCGCCGTACCGGGACCCCTGGAAGCTTTCTTT. Translated: CSAGAVPGPLEAFF. The chain recombines TRBV20-1 with TRBJ1-1, with D perhaps matching TRBD1 (5 bases). CDR1 DFQATT and CDR2 SNEGSKA come from the germline V gene (reference sequence). Deletions cut 5 bases from V and 8 bases from J, with 21 bases between. This CDR3 spans 14 amino acids.

This clonotype was recorded a few times. The chain recombines TRBV20-1 with TRBJ1-2; a weak D match, TRBD1 (6 bases). Germline V gene lookup returns CDR1 DFQATT and CDR2 SNEGSKA (reference sequence). The CDR3 contains 15 residues. Deletions cut 0 bases from V and 2 bases from J, with 13 bases between. The CDR3 DNA reads as TGCAGTGCTAGAGATCCCGGGACAAAAAACTATGGCTACACCTTC. Translating gives CSARDPGTKNYGYTF.

This sequence joins TRBV28 and TRBJ2-5, with D perhaps given as TRBD1 or TRBD2 (5 bases each). Trimming pared 1 base from V and 0 bases from J, leaving 9 bases between. This CDR3 comprises 15 residues. The germline V gene has CDR1 MDHEN and CDR2 SYDVKM. Here the CDR3 reads CASSLLSGHQETQYF. The DNA for the CDR3 is TGTGCCAGCAGTTTATTATCGGGACACCAAGAGACCCAGTACTTC.

About this clonotype itself: A read error is likely, as this CDR3 ends without the conserved phenylalanine or tryptophan. It is unclear where the CDR3 begins or ends on the DNA, so no DNA is shown, and the CDR3 is as TCRdb lists it. The chain links TRBV11-2 to TRBJ2-1. Both ends counted, the CDR3 spans 14 residues. Germline values: CDR1 SGHAT, CDR2 FQNNGV. This CDR3 is CASSLSGSHNEQLL.

The CDR3 is CASRLPLSTGQLNLQETQYF. In DNA form, the CDR3 reads TGTGCCAGCAGGTTACCCCTTTCGACAGGCCAGCTAAACCTCCAAGAGACCCAGTACTTC. The J gene is TRBJ2-5, the V gene TRBV12-3 or TRBV12-4, with D perhaps matching TRBD1 (6 bases). The CDR3 has 20 residues. Trimming removed 6 bases at V and 1 base at J, with 30 bases between.

This chain links TRBV7-2 with TRBJ1-2; 9 positions match TRBD1. V lost 5 bases to trimming and J lost 4 bases; unmatched junction nucleotides: 11. There are 16 residues in the CDR3. The germline gives CDR1 SGHTA, CDR2 FQGNSA. The CDR3 coding sequence is TGTGCCAGCAGCCACAGACAGGGGGTGAAGCTCTATGGCTACACCTTC. Translation: CASSHRQGVKLYGYTF.

The CDR3 DNA reads TGTGCCAGCAGCTTGACAGGACCTGGAAAACTGTTTTTT. Amino acids: CASSLTGPGKLFF. The gene calls are TRBV7-6 and TRBJ1-4; maybe TRBD1 (6 bases). The CDR3 contains 13 residues. Trimming took 3 bases from V and 10 from J, leaving 12 bases between them. The V gene's germline CDR1 is SGHVS and CDR2 FNYEAQ.

As DNA, the CDR3 is TGTGCCAGCAGCCATCGGTGGGGACAGGGTTCTGGAAACACCATATATTTT. This sequence encodes CASSHRWGQGSGNTIYF. This sequence joins TRBV13 and TRBJ1-3; 9 positions agree with TRBD1. The CDR3 runs 17 residues. From germline, CDR1 is PRHDT and CDR2 FYEKMQ (reference sequence). With 5 bases clipped from V and 1 base from J, the junction kept 9 bases outside the gene matches.

The rearrangement links TRBV28 to TRBJ2-7, with no clear D. Per germline, CDR1 MDHEN and CDR2 SYDVKM. The V gene lost 6 bases and the J gene lost 3 bases, with 21 bases spanning the gap. CDR3 length: 16 residues. Here the CDR3 reads CASSTPDTRSLYEQYF. CDR3 in DNA: TGTGCCAGCAGCACACCAGACACCAGATCCCTCTACGAGCAGTACTTC.

The V gene is TRBV20-1, the J gene TRBJ2-3, with 11 bases that match TRBD2. The CDR3 runs 14 residues. Germline loops: CDR1 DFQATT, CDR2 SNEGSKA (reference sequence). V lost 6 bases and J lost 4; bases outside the gene matches: 6. The CDR3 DNA is TGCAGTGCCCCCGAGACTAGCGGGGCAGATACGCAGTATTTT. It specifies CSAPETSGADTQYF.

This clonotype was counted between two and nine times. The chain has TRBV24-1 and TRBJ2-7; TRBD1 aligns across 9 bases. Germline V lookup: CDR1 KGHDR, CDR2 SFDVKD. The CDR3 is 12 amino acids. Unmatched junction bases numbered 0, after V lost 7 bases and J lost 3 bases. CDR3 coding DNA: TGTGCCACCAGGGACAGGGGCTACGAGCAGTACTTC. Translation: CATRDRGYEQYF.